The subject of this entry is one TCR beta chain. Method: immunoSEQ multiplex PCR; TCRdb's copy keeps in-frame clones and lacks some. The profile shows 90,000 to 130,000 clones, approximately 80% of them singletons. Germline-derived CDR1 and CDR2 are ENHRY and SYGVKD. The CDR3 totals 16 residues. V lost 3 bases and J 4 bases, leaving 16 bases between the germline ends. The sample comes from a study of control samples from healthy donors and cancer patients. The rearrangement joins TRBV10-3 to TRBJ1-3; tentative D call: TRBD1 (5 bases). The specimen was blood. This TCR came from a man younger than 30 in good health. The CDR3 protein is CAISELRQGAGNTIYF. CDR3 in DNA: TGTGCCATCAGTGAACTCCGCCAGGGTGCGGGAAACACCATATATTTT.